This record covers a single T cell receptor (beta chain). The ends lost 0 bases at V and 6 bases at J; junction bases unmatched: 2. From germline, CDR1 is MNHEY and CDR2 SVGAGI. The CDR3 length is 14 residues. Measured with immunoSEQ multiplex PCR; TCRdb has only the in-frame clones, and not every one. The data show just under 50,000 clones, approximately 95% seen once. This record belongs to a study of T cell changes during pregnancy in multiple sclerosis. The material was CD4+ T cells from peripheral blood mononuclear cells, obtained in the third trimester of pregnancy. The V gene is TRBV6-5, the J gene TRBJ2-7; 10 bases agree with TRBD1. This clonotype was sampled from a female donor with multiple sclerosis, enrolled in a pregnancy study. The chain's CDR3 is CASSYSGQGSEQYF. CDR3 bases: TGTGCCAGCAGTTACTCGGGACAGGGGTCCGAGCAGTACTTC.